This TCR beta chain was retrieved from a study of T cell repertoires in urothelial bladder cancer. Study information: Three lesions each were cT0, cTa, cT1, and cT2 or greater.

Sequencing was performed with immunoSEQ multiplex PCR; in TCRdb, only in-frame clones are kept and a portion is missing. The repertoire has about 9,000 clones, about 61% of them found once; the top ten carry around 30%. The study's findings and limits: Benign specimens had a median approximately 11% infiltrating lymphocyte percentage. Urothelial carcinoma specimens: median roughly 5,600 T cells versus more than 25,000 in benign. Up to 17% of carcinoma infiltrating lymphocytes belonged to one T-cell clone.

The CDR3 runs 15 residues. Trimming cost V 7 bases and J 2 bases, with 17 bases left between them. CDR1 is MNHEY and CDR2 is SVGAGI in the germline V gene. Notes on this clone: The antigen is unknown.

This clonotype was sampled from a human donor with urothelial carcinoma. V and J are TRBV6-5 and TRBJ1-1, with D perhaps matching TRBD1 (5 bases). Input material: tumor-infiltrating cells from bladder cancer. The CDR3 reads CASTRNQGGNTEAFF. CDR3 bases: TGTGCCAGCACTAGAAACCAGGGAGGTAACACTGAAGCTTTCTTT.